This TCR beta chain is drawn from a study of blood T cell repertoires in COVID-19. Overall study context: Both acute and convalescent COVID-19 samples were obtained from the United States, Italy and Spain. Sources were T cells, B-cell-depleted T cells, or PBMCs; the material itself was cDNA or gDNA.

In the original processing: Scientists estimated how many nucleated cells there were by amplifying reference gene primers. Sequencing used immunoSEQ multiplex PCR; TCRdb keeps in-frame clones, though not all of them. The DNA gave D and trimming, while V, J and clone size come from that table. The sample lists approximately 44,000 clones, about 83% occurring once. The V gene's germline CDR1 is MNHEY and CDR2 SVGAGI. The CDR3 runs 12 residues. Trimming stripped 6 bases from V and 0 bases from J, with 6 bases between. The sequence was obtained from a human donor in a cohort sampled during active COVID-19. Sequenced sample: peripheral blood. The rearrangement uses TRBV6-5 and TRBJ2-7; TRBD2 might be the D (6 bases). The CDR3 region is CASRGGSYEQYF. DNA for the CDR3: TGTGCCAGCAGGGGAGGCTCCTACGAGCAGTACTTC.